The rows below give T cell receptor beta chains drawn from one sample of a study of metastatic and nonmetastatic thyroid tumors. Using MiXCR, TCRdb re-called clones from the PCR reads. The repertoire holds over 13,000 clones, less than 25% seen once, with less than 9.5% in the top ten. Sequencing was carried out using blood. The receptors originated from a female donor with papillary thyroid cancer or a benign thyroid nodule (not recorded which). Some clones in this sample may be carry-over from other donors' samples. Both conserved end residues are part of each CDR3. The D gene is left open where the match is weak. A row's size may be missing; if present it is once, few, many or a size class.

v_call	clone_size	j_call	d_call	cdr3_aa	cdr3_nt
TRBV12-3/TRBV12-4	medium-sized	TRBJ1-1	.	CASSFGQGTEAFF	TGTGCCAGCAGTTTTGGGCAGGGCACTGAAGCTTTCTTT
TRBV10-3	.	TRBJ1-3	TRBD1	CDSTGTGARNTIYF	TGTGACTCCACCGGGACAGGGGCAAGAAACACCATATATTTT
TRBV19	many	TRBJ2-3	TRBD2	CASNSGIYTDTQYF	TGTGCCAGTAATAGCGGGATCTACACAGATACGCAGTATTTT
TRBV11-3	many	TRBJ2-1	.	CASSAAGYNEQFF	TGTGCCAGCAGCGCGGCAGGCTACAATGAGCAGTTCTTC
TRBV20-1	.	TRBJ2-5	TRBD2	CSARIGSSGNQETQYF	TGCAGTGCTAGGATAGGATCTAGCGGGAACCAAGAGACCCAGTACTTC
TRBV20-1	many	TRBJ2-5	.	CSARDTSWTGETQYF	TGCAGTGCTAGAGATACAAGCTGGACGGGGGAGACCCAGTACTTC
TRBV6-1	.	TRBJ2-7	.	CASQGGGGEQYF	TGTGCCAGCCAAGGGGGGGGGGGCGAGCAGTACTTC
TRBV6-1	.	TRBJ2-7	TRBD1	CASSSPGQGVFYEQYF	TGTGCCAGCAGTTCGCCGGGACAGGGAGTCTTTTACGAGCAGTACTTC
TRBV20-1	many	TRBJ2-5	TRBD1	CSARTDPTGKETQYF	TGCAGTGCTAGAACAGATCCGACAGGGAAAGAGACCCAGTACTTC
TRBV7-9	.	TRBJ1-1	.	CASSLEGITEAFF	TGTGCCAGCAGCTTAGAAGGGATCACTGAAGCTTTCTTT
TRBV11-2	.	TRBJ1-2	TRBD1	CASSLGQDFYGYTF	TGTGCCAGCAGCCTAGGACAGGATTTCTATGGCTACACCTTC
TRBV19	many	TRBJ2-7	.	CASKSKGGYEQYF	TGTGCCAGTAAAAGCAAGGGCGGCTACGAGCAGTACTTC
TRBV20-1	.	TRBJ2-7	.	CITARYEQYF	TGCATCACCGCCCGCTACGAGCAGTACTTC
TRBV27	few	TRBJ1-1	.	CAAGGLGVEAFF	TGTGCCGCTGGGGGTTTAGGAGTTGAAGCTTTCTTT
TRBV7-2	many	TRBJ2-3	TRBD2	CASRPPGGGGEYF	TGTGCCAGCAGGCCTCCCGGGGGCGGGGGGGAGTATTTT
TRBV28	few	TRBJ2-1	.	CASRQRCFRYNEQFF	TGTGCCAGCAGGCAACGGTGTTTTCGGTACAATGAGCAGTTCTTC
TRBV30	.	TRBJ2-7	.	CSWRKDTSEQYF	TGTTCTTGGAGGAAGGACACAAGTGAGCAGTACTTC
TRBV6-1	.	TRBJ2-1	.	CASSEEANEQFF	TGTGCCAGCAGTGAAGAAGCGAATGAGCAGTTCTTC
TRBV12-3/TRBV12-4	medium-sized	TRBJ1-5	TRBD1	CASSPQGAPINQPQHF	TGTGCCAGCAGTCCTCAGGGGGCCCCTATCAATCAGCCCCAGCATTTT
TRBV11-2	.	TRBJ2-1	.	CASSWSGPTAYNEQFF	TGTGCCAGCAGCTGGTCCGGGCCCACCGCCTACAATGAGCAGTTCTTC
TRBV30	.	TRBJ1-2	.	CAWIRSQGNYGYTF	TGTGCCTGGATCCGGAGCCAGGGGAACTATGGCTACACCTTC
TRBV2	many	TRBJ2-5	.	CASSEKYQETQYF	TGTGCCAGCAGTGAGAAGTACCAAGAGACCCAGTACTTC
TRBV5-1	many	TRBJ2-5	TRBD1	CASSSLTGEETQYF	TGCGCCAGCAGCTCACTAACAGGGGAAGAGACCCAGTACTTC
TRBV7-2	medium-sized	TRBJ2-3	TRBD1	CASSYHRGTQYF	TGTGCCAGCAGCTACCACAGGGGTACGCAGTATTTT
TRBV5-6	.	TRBJ2-5	.	CASSTDGRGQETQYF	TGTGCCAGCAGTACCGATGGACGGGGCCAAGAGACCCAGTACTTC
TRBV9	.	TRBJ2-7	.	CASSLRAGFSYEQYF	TGTGCCAGCAGTCTCCGAGCGGGCTTTTCCTACGAGCAGTACTTC
TRBV2	.	TRBJ2-7	TRBD2	CASSSGGSRDEQYF	TGTGCCAGCAGTTCAGGCGGGAGTCGCGACGAGCAGTACTTC
TRBV20-1	.	TRBJ2-7	.	CSASREGRGLGEQYF	TGCAGTGCTAGCCGCGAGGGGCGAGGGCTCGGGGAGCAGTACTTC
TRBV24-1	medium-sized	TRBJ1-1	.	CATSVPGGRGTEAFF	TGTGCCACCAGTGTCCCGGGGGGCAGGGGCACTGAAGCTTTCTTT
TRBV6-2/TRBV6-3	.	TRBJ2-5	TRBD2	CASRPSGVAETQYF	TGTGCCAGCAGGCCGAGCGGGGTGGCGGAGACCCAGTACTTC
TRBV6-1	few	TRBJ1-2	TRBD1	CAKWDWRQGGDYGYTF	TGTGCAAAGTGGGATTGGAGACAGGGAGGGGACTATGGCTACACCTTC
TRBV24-1	many	TRBJ1-1	.	CATSPGGNTEAFF	TGTGCCACCAGCCCGGGGGGGAACACTGAAGCTTTCTTT
TRBV20-1	many	TRBJ1-6	.	CSASSPGGNNSPLHF	TGCAGTGCTTCCTCGCCGGGGGGTAACAATTCACCCCTCCACTTT
TRBV6-4	few	TRBJ2-7	TRBD2	CASSLTSGTVYEQYF	TGTGCCAGCAGTTTGACTAGCGGGACTGTTTACGAGCAGTACTTC
TRBV20-1	.	TRBJ2-5	TRBD2	CSASGRETQYF	TGCAGTGCGAGCGGGAGAGAGACCCAGTACTTC
TRBV11-2	.	TRBJ1-1	.	CASSTQPGAAFF	TGTGCCAGCAGCACCCAGCCAGGGGCGGCTTTCTTT
TRBV27	medium-sized	TRBJ2-3	TRBD2	CASSLSSGDRMGTQYF	TGTGCCAGCAGTTTATCTAGCGGGGACCGCATGGGTACGCAGTATTTT
TRBV2	.	TRBJ2-1	.	CASSDGPPSRYEQLF	TGTGCCAGCAGCGACGGCCCCCCTAGCCGCTATGAGCAGTTATTC
TRBV20-1	.	TRBJ2-7	TRBD2	CSASQRGRLNYEQYF	TGCAGTGCTAGCCAGCGGGGAAGGTTGAACTACGAGCAGTACTTC
TRBV11-2	once	TRBJ1-2	TRBD1	CASSQGQGTGGYTF	TGTGCCAGCAGCCAAGGACAGGGAACTGGTGGCTACACCTTC
TRBV28	few	TRBJ2-7	TRBD1	CASSAPGQGDYEQYF	TGTGCCAGCAGTGCGCCGGGACAGGGAGACTACGAGCAGTACTTC
TRBV5-1	.	TRBJ2-7	.	CASSIGPNSYEQYF	TGCGCCAGCAGCATTGGACCGAACTCCTACGAGCAGTACTTC
TRBV19	many	TRBJ1-3	TRBD1	CASRRGTGGANGNTIYF	TGTGCCAGTCGCCGTGGGACAGGGGGCGCGAATGGAAACACCATATATTTT
TRBV5-1	many	TRBJ1-4	TRBD1	CASSRQGREKLFF	TGCGCCAGCAGCAGACAGGGCCGGGAAAAACTGTTTTTT
TRBV7-2	many	TRBJ2-3	.	CASSNLWTDTQYF	TGTGCCAGCAGCAACCTGTGGACAGATACGCAGTATTTT
TRBV18	many	TRBJ1-4	TRBD1	CASSPEYQGALPGGLFF	TGTGCCAGCTCACCGGAGTATCAGGGGGCGCTACCGGGGGGACTGTTTTTT
TRBV6-1	.	TRBJ1-5	TRBD1	CAAGTGNPQHF	TGTGCCGCCGGGACAGGGAATCCCCAGCATTTT
TRBV28	many	TRBJ1-4	.	CASSLGGVGEKLFF	TGTGCCAGCAGTTTAGGGGGGGTTGGTGAAAAACTGTTTTTT
TRBV7-8	.	TRBJ1-1	TRBD1	CASSPGTGGFTEAFF	TGTGCCAGCAGCCCGGGGACAGGGGGATTCACTGAAGCTTTCTTT
TRBV20-1	.	TRBJ2-3	TRBD2	CSLFIGGALNTQYF	TGCAGTCTTTTTATCGGGGGGGCCCTAAATACGCAGTATTTT
TRBV6-2/TRBV6-3	.	TRBJ2-1	.	CASSPGLSKSYNEQFF	TGTGCCAGCAGCCCGGGACTCTCCAAATCCTACAATGAGCAGTTCTTC
TRBV12-3/TRBV12-4	large	TRBJ2-7	.	CASSPPSYEQYF	TGTGCCAGCAGTCCGCCCTCCTACGAGCAGTACTTC
TRBV4-1	.	TRBJ2-7	.	CSSSQPDTTYEQYF	TGCTCCAGCAGCCAACCGGACACCACCTACGAGCAGTACTTC